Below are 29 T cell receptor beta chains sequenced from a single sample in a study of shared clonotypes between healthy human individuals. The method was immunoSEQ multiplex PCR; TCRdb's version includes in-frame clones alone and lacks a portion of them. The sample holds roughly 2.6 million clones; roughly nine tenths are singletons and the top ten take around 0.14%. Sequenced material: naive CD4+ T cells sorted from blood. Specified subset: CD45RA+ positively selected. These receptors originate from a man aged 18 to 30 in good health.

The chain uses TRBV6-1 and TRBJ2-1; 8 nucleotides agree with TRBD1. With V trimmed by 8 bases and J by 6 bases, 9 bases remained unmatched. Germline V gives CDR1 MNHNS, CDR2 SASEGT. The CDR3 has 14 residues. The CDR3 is CASLDRGEGNEQFF. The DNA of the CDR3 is TGTGCCAGCCTTGACAGGGGAGAAGGCAATGAGCAGTTCTTC.

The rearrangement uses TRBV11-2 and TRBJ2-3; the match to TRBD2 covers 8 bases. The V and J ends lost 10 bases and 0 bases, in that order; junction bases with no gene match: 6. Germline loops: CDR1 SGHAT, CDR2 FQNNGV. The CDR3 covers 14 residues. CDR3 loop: CATARLASTDTQYF. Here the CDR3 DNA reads TGTGCCACCGCCCGACTAGCGAGCACAGATACGCAGTATTTT.

The CDR3 nucleotides are TGTGCCAGCAGCTACGACAGGGCAGGAGGAAACACCATATATTTT. Amino acids: CASSYDRAGGNTIYF. The chain has TRBV7-2 and TRBJ1-3; the match to TRBD1 covers 7 bases. Germline V CDR1 and CDR2: SGHTA, FQGNSA. The CDR3 has 15 amino acids. J gave up 4 bases and V 4 bases, and 7 bases lay outside the gene matches.

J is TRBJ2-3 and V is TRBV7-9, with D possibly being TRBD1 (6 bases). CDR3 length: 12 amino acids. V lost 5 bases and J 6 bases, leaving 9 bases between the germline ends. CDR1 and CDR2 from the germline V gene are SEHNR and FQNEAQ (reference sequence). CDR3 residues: CASSVRGDTQYF. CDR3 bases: TGTGCCAGCAGCGTCAGGGGTGATACGCAGTATTTT.

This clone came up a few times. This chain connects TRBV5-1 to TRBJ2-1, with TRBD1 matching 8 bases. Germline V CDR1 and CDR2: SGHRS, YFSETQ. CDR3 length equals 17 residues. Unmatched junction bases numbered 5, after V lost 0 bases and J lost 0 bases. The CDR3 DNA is TGCGCCAGCAGCTTGGGGATCCAGGGGGCCTCCTACAATGAGCAGTTCTTC. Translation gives CASSLGIQGASYNEQFF.

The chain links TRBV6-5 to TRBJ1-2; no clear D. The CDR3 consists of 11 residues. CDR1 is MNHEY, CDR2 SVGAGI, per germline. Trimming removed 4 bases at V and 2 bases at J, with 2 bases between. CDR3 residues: CASSSNYGYTF. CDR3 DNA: TGTGCCAGCAGTTCGAACTATGGCTACACCTTC.

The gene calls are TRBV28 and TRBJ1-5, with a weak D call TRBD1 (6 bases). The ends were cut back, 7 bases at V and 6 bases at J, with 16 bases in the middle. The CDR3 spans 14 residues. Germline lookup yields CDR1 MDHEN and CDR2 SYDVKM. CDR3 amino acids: CASNNQGYAQPQHF. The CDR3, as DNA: TGTGCCAGCAATAATCAGGGGTACGCTCAGCCCCAGCATTTT.

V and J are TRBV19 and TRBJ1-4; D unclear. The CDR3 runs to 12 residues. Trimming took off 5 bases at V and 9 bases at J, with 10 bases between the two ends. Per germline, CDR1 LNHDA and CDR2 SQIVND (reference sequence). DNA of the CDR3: TGTGCCAGTAGTCCGGACCGCCAAAAACTGTTTTTT. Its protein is CASSPDRQKLFF. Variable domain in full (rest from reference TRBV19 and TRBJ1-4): DGGITQSPKYLFRKEGQNVTLSCEQNLNHDAMYWYRQDPGQGLRLIYYSQIVNDFQKGDIAEGYSVSREKKESFPLTVTSAQKNPTAFYLCASSPDRQKLFFGSGTQLSVL.

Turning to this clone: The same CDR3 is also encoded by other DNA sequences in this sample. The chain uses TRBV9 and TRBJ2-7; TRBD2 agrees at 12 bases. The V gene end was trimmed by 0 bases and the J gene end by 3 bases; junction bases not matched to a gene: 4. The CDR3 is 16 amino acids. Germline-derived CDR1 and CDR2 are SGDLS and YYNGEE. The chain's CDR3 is CASSVGGLAGFYEQYF. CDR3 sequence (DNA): TGTGCCAGCAGCGTAGGAGGACTAGCGGGGTTCTACGAGCAGTACTTC.

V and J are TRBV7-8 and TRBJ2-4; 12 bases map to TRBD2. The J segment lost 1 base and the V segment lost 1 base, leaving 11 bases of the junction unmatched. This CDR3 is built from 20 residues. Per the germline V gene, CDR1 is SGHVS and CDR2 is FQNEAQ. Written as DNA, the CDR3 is TGTGCCAGCAGCTTAGGGCGCCTAGCGGGAGGGCCGGCGGCCAAAAACATTCAGTACTTC. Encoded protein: CASSLGRLAGGPAAKNIQYF.

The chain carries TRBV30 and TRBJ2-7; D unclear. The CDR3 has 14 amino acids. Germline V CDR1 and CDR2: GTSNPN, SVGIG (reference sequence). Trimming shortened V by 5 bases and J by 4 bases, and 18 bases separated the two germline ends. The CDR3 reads CAWQKGRASYEQYF. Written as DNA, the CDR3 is TGTGCCTGGCAGAAGGGTAGAGCCTCTTACGAGCAGTACTTC.

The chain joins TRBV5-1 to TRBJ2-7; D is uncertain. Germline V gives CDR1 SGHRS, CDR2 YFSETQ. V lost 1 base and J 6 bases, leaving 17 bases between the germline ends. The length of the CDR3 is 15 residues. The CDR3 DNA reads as TGCGCCAGCAGCTTGAGCACGGCGGCTCCAGGCGAGCAGTACTTC. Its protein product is CASSLSTAAPGEQYF. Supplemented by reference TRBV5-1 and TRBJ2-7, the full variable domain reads KAGVTQTPRYLIKTRGQQVTLSCSPISGHRSVSWYQQTPGQGLQFLFEYFSETQRNKGNFPGRFSGRQFSNSRSEMNVSTLELGDSALYLCASSLSTAAPGEQYFGPGTRLTVT.

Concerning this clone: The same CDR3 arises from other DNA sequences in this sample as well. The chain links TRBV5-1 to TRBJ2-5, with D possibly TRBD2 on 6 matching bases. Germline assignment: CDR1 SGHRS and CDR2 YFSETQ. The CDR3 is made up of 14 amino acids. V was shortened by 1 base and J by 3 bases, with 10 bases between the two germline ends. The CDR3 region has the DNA TGCGCCAGCAGCTTGCTTACGGGGGAAGAGACCCAGTACTTC. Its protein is CASSLLTGEETQYF.

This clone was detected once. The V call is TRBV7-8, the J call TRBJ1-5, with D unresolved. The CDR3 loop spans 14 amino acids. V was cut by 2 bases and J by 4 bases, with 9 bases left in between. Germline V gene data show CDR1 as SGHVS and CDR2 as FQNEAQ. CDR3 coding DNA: TGTGCCAGCAGCTTAAGGTCACAAAATCAGCCCCAGCATTTT. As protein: CASSLRSQNQPQHF.

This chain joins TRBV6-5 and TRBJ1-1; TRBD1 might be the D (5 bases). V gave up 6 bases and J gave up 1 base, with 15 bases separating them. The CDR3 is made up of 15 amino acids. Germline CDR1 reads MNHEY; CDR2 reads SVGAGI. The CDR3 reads CASSFGGVGNTEAFF. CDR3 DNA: TGTGCCAGCAGCTTCGGGGGGGTAGGGAACACTGAAGCTTTCTTT.

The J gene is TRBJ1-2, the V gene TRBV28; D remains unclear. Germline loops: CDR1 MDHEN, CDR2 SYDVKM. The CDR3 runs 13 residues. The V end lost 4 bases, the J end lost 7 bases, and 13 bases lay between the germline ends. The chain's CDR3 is CASSSDRPRGYTF. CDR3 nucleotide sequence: TGTGCCAGCAGTTCGGACCGGCCGCGTGGCTACACCTTC.

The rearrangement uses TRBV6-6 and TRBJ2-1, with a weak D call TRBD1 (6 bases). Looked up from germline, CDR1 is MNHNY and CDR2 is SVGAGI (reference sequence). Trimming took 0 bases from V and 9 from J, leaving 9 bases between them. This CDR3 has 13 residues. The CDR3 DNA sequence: TGTGCCAGCAGTTACTCGCAGGGGACTGAGCAGTTCTTC. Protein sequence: CASSYSQGTEQFF.

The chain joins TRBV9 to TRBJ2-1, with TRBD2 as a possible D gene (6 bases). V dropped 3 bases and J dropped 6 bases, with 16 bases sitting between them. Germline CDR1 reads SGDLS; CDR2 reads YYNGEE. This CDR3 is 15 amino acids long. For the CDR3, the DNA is TGTGCCAGCAGCGACCAGGAGGGTGGGTTCAATGAGCAGTTCTTC. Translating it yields CASSDQEGGFNEQFF.

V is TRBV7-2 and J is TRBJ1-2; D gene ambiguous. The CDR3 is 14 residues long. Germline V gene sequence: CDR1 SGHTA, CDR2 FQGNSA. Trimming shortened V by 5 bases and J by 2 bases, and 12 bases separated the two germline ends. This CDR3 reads CASSIGAPNYGYTF. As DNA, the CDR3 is TGTGCCAGCAGCATCGGAGCTCCAAACTATGGCTACACCTTC.

The CDR3 nucleotides are TGTGCCAGCAGCTCTCAGGGGAGGGGGTCACCCCTCCACTTT. Protein product: CASSSQGRGSPLHF. V gene TRBV21-1 combines with J gene TRBJ1-6. TRBV21-1 is shown as a pseudogene. This CDR3 region has 14 residues.

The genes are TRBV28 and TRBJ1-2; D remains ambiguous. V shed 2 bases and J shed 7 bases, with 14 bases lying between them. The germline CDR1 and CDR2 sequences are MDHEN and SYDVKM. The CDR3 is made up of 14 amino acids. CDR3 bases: TGTGCCAGCAGTTTAACGGGGAGGACTTTTGGCTACACCTTC. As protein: CASSLTGRTFGYTF.

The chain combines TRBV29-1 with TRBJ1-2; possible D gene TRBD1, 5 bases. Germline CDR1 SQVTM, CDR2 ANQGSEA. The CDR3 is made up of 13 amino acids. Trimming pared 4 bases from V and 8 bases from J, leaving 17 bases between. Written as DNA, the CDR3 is TGCAGCGTTGTCGGGCAAGGGGCATGGGGCTACACCTTC. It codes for CSVVGQGAWGYTF.

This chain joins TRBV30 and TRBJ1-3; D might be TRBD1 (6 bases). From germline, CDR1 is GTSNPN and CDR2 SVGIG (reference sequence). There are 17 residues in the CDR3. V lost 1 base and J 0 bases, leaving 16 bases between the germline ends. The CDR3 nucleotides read TGTGCCTGGAGTGGGAGCCGGGACACGAGCTCTGGAAACACCATATATTTT. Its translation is CAWSGSRDTSSGNTIYF.

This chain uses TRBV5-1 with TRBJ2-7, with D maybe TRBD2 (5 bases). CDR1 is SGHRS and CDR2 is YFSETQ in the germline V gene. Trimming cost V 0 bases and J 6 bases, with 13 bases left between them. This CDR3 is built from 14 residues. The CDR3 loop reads CASSLGPGWGEQYF. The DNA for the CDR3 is TGCGCCAGCAGCTTGGGGCCGGGGTGGGGCGAGCAGTACTTC.

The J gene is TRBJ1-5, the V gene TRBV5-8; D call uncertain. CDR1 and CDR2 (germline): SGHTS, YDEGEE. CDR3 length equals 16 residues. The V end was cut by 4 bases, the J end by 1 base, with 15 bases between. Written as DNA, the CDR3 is TGTGCCAGCAGCACATTGATCGGGAGAAGCAATCAGCCCCAGCATTTT. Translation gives CASSTLIGRSNQPQHF.

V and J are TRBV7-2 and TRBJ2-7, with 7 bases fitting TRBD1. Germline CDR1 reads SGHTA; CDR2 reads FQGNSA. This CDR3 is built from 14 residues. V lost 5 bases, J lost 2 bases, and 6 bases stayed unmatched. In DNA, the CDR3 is TGTGCCAGCAGCCCTAAGACAGGGACCTACGAGCAGTACTTC. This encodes CASSPKTGTYEQYF. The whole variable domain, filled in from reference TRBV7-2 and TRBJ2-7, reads GAGVSQSPSNKVTEKGKDVELRCDPISGHTALYWYRQSLGQGLEFLIYFQGNSAPDKSGLPSDRFSAERTGGSVSTLTIQRTQQEDSAVYLCASSPKTGTYEQYFGPGTRLTVT.

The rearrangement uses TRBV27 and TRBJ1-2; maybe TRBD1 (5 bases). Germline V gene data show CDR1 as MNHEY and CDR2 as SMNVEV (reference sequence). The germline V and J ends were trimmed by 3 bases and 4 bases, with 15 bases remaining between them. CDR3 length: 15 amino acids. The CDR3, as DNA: TGTGCCAGCAGTTTGGGGCGGGGGGGAATCTATGGCTACACCTTC. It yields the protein CASSLGRGGIYGYTF.

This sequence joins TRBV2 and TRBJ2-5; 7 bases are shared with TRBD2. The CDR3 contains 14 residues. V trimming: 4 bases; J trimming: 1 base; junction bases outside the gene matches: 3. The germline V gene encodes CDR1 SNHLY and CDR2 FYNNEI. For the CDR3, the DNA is TGTGCCAGCAGTGTTCTAGCGGTCCAAGAGACCCAGTACTTC. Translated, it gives CASSVLAVQETQYF.

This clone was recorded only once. The CDR3: CASSEFRGSGNTIYF. CDR3 bases: TGTGCCAGCAGTGAATTTCGGGGTTCTGGAAACACCATATATTTT. The rearrangement links TRBV6-1 to TRBJ1-3; D remains unclear. This CDR3 comprises 15 residues. Trimming cost V 2 bases and J 1 base, with 9 bases left between them. CDR1 and CDR2 from the germline V gene are MNHNS and SASEGT.